Each of the 13 T cell receptor beta chains below was sequenced from the same sample in a study of CD8+CD57+ T cells in acquired aplastic anemia. Both TCR beta VDJ combination and CDR3 sequence profiling were carried out. Genomic DNA was the template for this profiling. TCRdb fed the reads into MiXCR, producing one record per CDR3 protein. The sample lists hundreds of thousands of distinct CDR3 sequences, 65% to 90% occurring once. Patients included in sequencing had previously demonstrated CD8+CD57+ cell expansion by flow cytometry. The source material was sorted CD4+, CD8+, or CD8+CD57+ T cells (not recorded which) from PBMCs. Source of these receptors: a human donor with aplastic anemia.

As regards this clonotype: The junction differs from germline at one of its ends, possibly a read error. V is TRBV24-1 and J is TRBJ2-2; tentative D call: TRBD1 (6 bases). Germline-derived CDR1 and CDR2 are KGHDR and SFDVKD. This CDR3 comprises 17 residues. In DNA, the CDR3 is TGCGCCACCAGTCACAATCACACAGGGCTGAACACCGGGGAGCTGTTTTTT. Its translation is CATSHNHTGLNTGELFF.

This clonotype was found many times. The V and J genes are TRBV6-2 or TRBV6-3 and TRBJ2-3, with D maybe TRBD1 (5 bases). Per germline, CDR1 MNHEY and CDR2 SVGEGT. The CDR3 runs to 14 residues. Trimming removed 5 bases at V and 3 bases at J, with 12 bases between. The CDR3 nucleotides read TGTGCCAGCAGTCTCGCAGGGCTTACAGATACGCAGTATTTT. Protein: CASSLAGLTDTQYF.

The chain combines TRBV16 with TRBJ1-6; D is possibly TRBD1 (6 bases). CDR3 length: 15 amino acids. Per the germline V gene, CDR1 is KGHSY and CDR2 is FQNENV. The V gene lost 4 bases and the J gene lost 10 bases, with 17 bases spanning the gap. The CDR3 region is CASSLPALTGSPLHF. CDR3 nucleotide sequence: TGTGCCAGCAGCCTCCCCGCCTTAACAGGGTCACCCCTCCACTTT. Supplemented by reference TRBV16 and TRBJ1-6, the full variable domain reads GEEVAQTPKHLVRGEGQKAKLYCAPIKGHSYVFWYQQVLKNEFKFLISFQNENVFDETGMPKERFSAKCLPNSPCSLEIQATKLEDSAVYFCASSLPALTGSPLHFGNGTRLTVT.

V and J are TRBV25-1 and TRBJ1-2; D might be TRBD1 (5 bases). The CDR3 has 13 amino acids. Deletions cut 5 bases from V and 7 bases from J, with 14 bases between. The germline V gene encodes CDR1 MGHDK and CDR2 SYGVNS. DNA for the CDR3: TGTGCCAGCAGTAGGGAAGGGGTTTTTGGCTACACCTTC. Encoded protein: CASSREGVFGYTF.

This clonotype was counted a single time. This sequence joins TRBV6-1 and TRBJ2-5; 7 bases agree with TRBD2. CDR1 and CDR2 from the germline V gene are MNHNS and SASEGT. The CDR3 sequence is 13 residues long. V was pared by 7 bases and J by 4 bases, with 6 bases of the junction left unmatched. The CDR3 loop is CASTSPSGETQYF. The CDR3, as DNA: TGTGCCAGCACCTCCCCTAGCGGAGAGACCCAGTACTTC.

The chain joins TRBV7-8 to TRBJ2-7, with D maybe TRBD1 (6 bases). Per germline, CDR1 SGHVS and CDR2 FQNEAQ. Deletions cut 0 bases from V and 12 bases from J, with 15 bases between. The CDR3 is 13 residues long. The CDR3 DNA is TGTGCCAGCAGCTTAGCGACAGGCCCCGAGACGTACGTC. Translating it yields CASSLATGPETYV.

This chain links TRBV12-3 or TRBV12-4 with TRBJ2-5, with 8 bases identical to TRBD1. The CDR3 is 14 amino acids. J lost 3 bases, V lost 2 bases, and 2 bases had no gene match. The CDR3: CASSLQGAKETQYF. In DNA form, the CDR3 reads TGTGCCAGCAGTTTACAGGGGGCAAAAGAGACCCAGTACTTC.

Turning to this clonotype: The CDR3 end shows no conserved phenylalanine or tryptophan, and so a read error is likely. Because the CDR3's place on the DNA is in doubt, the DNA is left out and the CDR3 is given as listed by TCRdb. V is TRBV7-8 and J is TRBJ2-3; the D segment call TRBD1 is taken from the table without a DNA check. The CDR3 is 13 residues long, ends included. Germline CDR1 reads SGHVS; CDR2 reads FQNEAQ. The CDR3 sequence: CASSVAGGPATQY.

This chain uses TRBV7-2 with TRBJ2-5; TRBD2 matches 7 bases. V dropped 6 bases and J dropped 9; count of bases not matched to a gene: 16. The CDR3 totals 15 residues. Germline CDR1 and CDR2: SGHTA and FQGNSA. CDR3 region: CASSSSGTWGAPQYF. Here the CDR3 DNA reads TGTGCCAGCAGTTCTAGCGGAACTTGGGGAGCGCCCCAGTACTTC. The full variable domain, in which reference TRBV7-2 and TRBJ2-5 provide the parts outside the CDR3, is GAGVSQSPSNKVTEKGKDVELRCDPISGHTALYWYRQSLGQGLEFLIYFQGNSAPDKSGLPSDRFSAERTGGSVSTLTIQRTQQEDSAVYLCASSSSGTWGAPQYFGPGTRLLVL.

V gene TRBV7-8 combines with J gene TRBJ1-5; TRBD1 matches 7 bases. Germline V lookup: CDR1 SGHVS, CDR2 FQNEAQ. The J segment lost 5 bases and the V segment lost 0 bases, leaving 4 bases of the junction unmatched. This CDR3 is 15 amino acids long. CDR3 coding DNA: TGTGCCAGCAGCTTAGCGTTCCAGGGGGATCAGCCCCAGCATTTT. It codes for CASSLAFQGDQPQHF.

The gene calls are TRBV20-1 and TRBJ2-3; 9 bases match TRBD2. Germline trimming cut 7 bases from V and 0 bases from J; bases unmatched to any gene: 5. Germline lookup yields CDR1 DFQATT and CDR2 SNEGSKA (reference sequence). The CDR3 totals 14 residues. CDR3 residues: CSVELAGSTDTQYF. CDR3 in DNA: TGCAGTGTGGAACTAGCGGGTAGCACAGATACGCAGTATTTT.

A word on this clonotype: No DNA is shown, since the ends of the CDR3 on it are uncertain; the CDR3 is the one TCRdb lists. J is TRBJ2-1 and V is TRBV7-9; whether TRBD1, the table's D call, matches the DNA was not checked. The CDR3 extends over 16 residues, inclusive of both ends. Germline loops: CDR1 SEHNR, CDR2 FQNEAQ (reference sequence). This chain's CDR3 is CASSLVPGELFFGEFF.

This clonotype has only a few counts. The genes are TRBV11-3 and TRBJ2-3, with D possibly TRBD2 on 5 matching bases. Trimming cost V 1 base and J 9 bases, with 14 bases left between them. Germline V lookup: CDR1 SGHNT, CDR2 YENEEA. The CDR3 consists of 14 residues. CDR3 nucleotide sequence: TGTGCCAGCAGCTTAGCGGGAACACCCAACACGCAGTATTTT. Amino acids: CASSLAGTPNTQYF.